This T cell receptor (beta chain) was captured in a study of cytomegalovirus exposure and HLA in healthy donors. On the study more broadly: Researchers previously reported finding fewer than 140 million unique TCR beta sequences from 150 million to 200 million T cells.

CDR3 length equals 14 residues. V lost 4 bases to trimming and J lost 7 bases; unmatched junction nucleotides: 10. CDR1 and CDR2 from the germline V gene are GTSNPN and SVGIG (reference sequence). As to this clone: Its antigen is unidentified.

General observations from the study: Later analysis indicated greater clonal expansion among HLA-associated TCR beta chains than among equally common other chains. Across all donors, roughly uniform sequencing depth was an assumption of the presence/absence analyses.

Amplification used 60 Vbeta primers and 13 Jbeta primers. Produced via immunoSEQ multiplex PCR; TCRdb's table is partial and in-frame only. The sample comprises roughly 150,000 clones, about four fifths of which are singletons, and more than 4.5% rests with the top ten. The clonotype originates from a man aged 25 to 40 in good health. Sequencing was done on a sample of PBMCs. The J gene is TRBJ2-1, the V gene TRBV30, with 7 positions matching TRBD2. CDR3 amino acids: CAWNSAGVGNEQFF. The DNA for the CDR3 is TGTGCCTGGAATTCGGCGGGAGTAGGGAATGAGCAGTTCTTC.